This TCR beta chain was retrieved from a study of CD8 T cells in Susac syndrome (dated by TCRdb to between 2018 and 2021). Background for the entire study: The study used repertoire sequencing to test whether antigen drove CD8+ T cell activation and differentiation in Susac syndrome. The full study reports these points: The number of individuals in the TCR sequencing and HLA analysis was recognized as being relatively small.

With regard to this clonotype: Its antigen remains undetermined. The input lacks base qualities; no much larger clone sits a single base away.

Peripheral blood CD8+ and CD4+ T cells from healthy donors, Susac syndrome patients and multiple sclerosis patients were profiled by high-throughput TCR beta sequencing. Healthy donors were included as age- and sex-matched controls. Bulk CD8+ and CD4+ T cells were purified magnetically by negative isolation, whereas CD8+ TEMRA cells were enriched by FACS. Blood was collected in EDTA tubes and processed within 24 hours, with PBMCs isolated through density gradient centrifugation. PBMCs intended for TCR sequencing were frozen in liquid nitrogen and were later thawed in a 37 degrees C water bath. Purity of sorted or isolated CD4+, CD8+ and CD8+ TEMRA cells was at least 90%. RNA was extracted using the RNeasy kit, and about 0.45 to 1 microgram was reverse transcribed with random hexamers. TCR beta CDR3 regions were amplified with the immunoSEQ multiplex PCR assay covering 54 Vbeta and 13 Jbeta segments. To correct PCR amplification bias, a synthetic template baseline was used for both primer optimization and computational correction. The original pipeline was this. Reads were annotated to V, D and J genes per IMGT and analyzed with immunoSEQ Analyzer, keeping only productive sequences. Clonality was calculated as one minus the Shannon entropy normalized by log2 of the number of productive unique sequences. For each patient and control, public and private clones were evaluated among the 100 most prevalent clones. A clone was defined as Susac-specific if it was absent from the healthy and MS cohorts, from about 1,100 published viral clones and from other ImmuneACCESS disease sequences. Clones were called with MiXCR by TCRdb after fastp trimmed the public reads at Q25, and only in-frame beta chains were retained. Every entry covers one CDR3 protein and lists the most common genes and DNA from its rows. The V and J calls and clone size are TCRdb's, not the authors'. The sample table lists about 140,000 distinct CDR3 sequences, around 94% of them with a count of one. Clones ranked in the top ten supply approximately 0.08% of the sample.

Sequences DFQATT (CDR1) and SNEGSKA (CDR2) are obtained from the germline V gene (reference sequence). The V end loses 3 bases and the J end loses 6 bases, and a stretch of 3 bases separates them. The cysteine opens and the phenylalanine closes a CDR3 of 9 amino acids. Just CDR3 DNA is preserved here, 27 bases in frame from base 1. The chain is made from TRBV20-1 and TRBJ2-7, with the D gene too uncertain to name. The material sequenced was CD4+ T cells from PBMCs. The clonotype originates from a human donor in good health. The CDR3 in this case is CSASFEQYF. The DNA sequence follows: TGCAGTGCTAGCTTCGAGCAGTACTTC.